This T cell receptor (beta chain) was obtained from a study of blood T cell repertoires in COVID-19. Study background: Both acute and convalescent COVID-19 samples were obtained from the United States, Italy and Spain. PBMCs, B-cell-depleted T cells, or T cells were the source of the cDNA or gDNA that made up the material.

The germline CDR1 and CDR2 sequences are SGHAT and FQNNGV. With V trimmed by 5 bases and J by 3 bases, 4 bases remained unmatched. This CDR3 has 14 amino acids. The participants were between about 18 and 90 years old and came from roughly 24 US areas. In the source study's methods: Amplified reference gene primers provided the basis for estimating nucleated cell counts. The protocol was immunoSEQ multiplex PCR, while the TCRdb copy is restricted to in-frame clones and leaves out a portion. For V, J and clone size, that table is used; D and trimming come from the DNA. The table includes 200,000 or so clones, about 86% detected once.

The chain recombines TRBV11-2 with TRBJ2-1, with 7 bases aligning to TRBD2. The source of this sequence is a woman aged 35 to 49 with acute COVID-19. The sample comprised PBMCs or T cells enriched from blood (not recorded which). The CDR3 spells CASSPGGGYNEQFF. For the CDR3, the DNA is TGTGCCAGCAGCCCGGGAGGAGGCTACAATGAGCAGTTCTTC.